A single sample gave rise to the 29 T cell receptor beta chains below, sequenced in a study of T cell repertoires in cytomegalovirus infection (dated by TCRdb to the late 2010s). Data came from an Illumina HiSeq 1500. TCRdb cleaned the public reads at Q25 with fastp, built clones with MiXCR and kept in-frame beta chains. Rows are combined by CDR3 protein, so each entry shows the most common genes and DNA. Recorded for this sample are more than 200,000 distinct CDR3 sequences; around 9% of them occurred a single time. The top ten clonotypes cover around 16% of the sample. The sequencing input was PBMCs. The receptors come from a human donor in good health (CMV status not recorded). Some clones in this sample may be carry-over from other donors' samples.

At least ten counts were recorded for this clonotype. This chain joins TRBV7-2 and TRBJ1-2, with unresolved D. CDR3 length equals 14 residues. Germline V CDR1 and CDR2: SGHTA, FQGNSA. V gave up 0 bases and J gave up 0 bases, with 5 bases separating them. The CDR3 sequence is CASSLAGANYGYTF. In nucleotides, the CDR3 is TGTGCCAGCAGCTTAGCAGGAGCTAACTATGGCTACACCTTC.

The chain couples TRBV7-2 to TRBJ1-1; the D is unclear. V gave up 4 bases and J gave up 2 bases, with 14 bases separating them. There are 15 residues in the CDR3. Germline lookup yields CDR1 SGHTA and CDR2 FQGNSA. The CDR3 reads CASSSQLASNTEAFF. The CDR3 coding sequence is TGTGCCAGCAGCTCGCAACTTGCGTCAAACACTGAAGCTTTCTTT.

In its sample, this clonotype was seen many times. CDR3: CASSLLMGGTMYEQYF. In DNA, the CDR3 is TGTGCCAGCAGCTTGCTTATGGGGGGTACGATGTACGAGCAGTACTTC. This rearrangement joins TRBV5-4 to TRBJ2-7; a weak D match, TRBD2 (6 bases). Trimming cost V 1 base and J 4 bases, with 18 bases left between them. The CDR3 spans 16 residues. Germline CDR1 is SGHNT and CDR2 is YYREEE (reference sequence).

In this sample, this clonotype turned up a few times. The chain is built from TRBV28 and TRBJ1-5; D uncertain. The CDR3 sequence is 12 residues long. V dropped 10 bases and J dropped 6 bases, with 13 bases sitting between them. From germline, CDR1 is MDHEN and CDR2 SYDVKM. The CDR3 sequence is CATHTPLQPQHF. Written as DNA, the CDR3 is TGTGCCACCCATACCCCGCTTCAGCCCCAGCATTTT.

This clonotype was counted many times. The V and J genes are TRBV7-8 and TRBJ2-1; D uncertain. Germline V gene sequence: CDR1 SGHVS, CDR2 FQNEAQ. This CDR3 is built from 16 residues. The V and J ends lost 2 bases and 0 bases respectively, with 11 bases between them. CDR3 sequence (DNA): TGTGCCAGCAGCTTATCCCACGACAACTCCTACAATGAGCAGTTCTTC. Translating gives CASSLSHDNSYNEQFF.

Ten or more counts support this clonotype. The chain has TRBV7-2 and TRBJ1-1, with 10 bases aligning to TRBD1. The CDR3 is 16 amino acids. Germline V CDR1 and CDR2: SGHTA, FQGNSA. Germline trimming cut 1 base from V and 0 bases from J; bases unmatched to any gene: 2. The CDR3 DNA sequence: TGTGCCAGCAGCTTAGAGGGGACAGGGGTGAACACTGAAGCTTTCTTT. This translates into CASSLEGTGVNTEAFF.

This clonotype was recorded at least ten times. The chain joins TRBV4-1 to TRBJ2-3, with 13 bases that match TRBD2. The V segment lost 3 bases and the J segment 2 bases; nucleotides outside the gene matches: 8. Per the germline V gene, CDR1 is MGHRA and CDR2 is YSYEKL. This CDR3 contains 18 residues. The CDR3 region has the DNA TGCGCCAGCAGCCATCCCGGACTAGCGGGGGTGTACACAGATACGCAGTATTTT. Translated: CASSHPGLAGVYTDTQYF.

This chain links TRBV20-1 with TRBJ2-1, with unresolved D. Germline CDR1 and CDR2: DFQATT and SNEGSKA (reference sequence). Between the trimmed V and J ends, which lost 2 bases and 2 bases, there was a span of 10 bases. The CDR3 is made up of 14 amino acids. The DNA of the CDR3 is TGCAGTGCTAGAAAGGACGGTACCTACAATGAGCAGTTCTTC. It is translated as CSARKDGTYNEQFF.

This clonotype was counted a few times. The genes are TRBV20-1 and TRBJ1-1; D is possibly TRBD1 (6 bases). V was trimmed by 3 bases and J by 0 bases, leaving 11 bases between them. CDR1 DFQATT and CDR2 SNEGSKA come from the germline V gene (reference sequence). This CDR3 has 14 residues. CDR3 bases: TGCAGTGCTAGTCAGGGGACATTGAACACTGAAGCTTTCTTT. It yields the protein CSASQGTLNTEAFF.

The chain uses TRBV2 and TRBJ2-5; 7 bases are shared with TRBD2. Per germline, CDR1 SNHLY and CDR2 FYNNEI. V lost 3 bases and J lost 7; bases outside the gene matches: 8. The CDR3 is 14 amino acids. The CDR3 is CASSEIGLERTQYF. The CDR3 nucleotides read TGTGCCAGCAGTGAGATAGGACTAGAACGGACCCAGTACTTC.

This clonotype was seen repeatedly, ten times or more. The CDR3 reads CASSLVPSGRETQYF. The CDR3 nucleotides read TGTGCCAGCAGCTTAGTGCCGAGCGGACGAGAGACCCAGTACTTC. This chain joins TRBV7-8 and TRBJ2-5, with a weak D call TRBD2 (5 bases). CDR1 SGHVS and CDR2 FQNEAQ come from the germline V gene. V was trimmed by 1 base and J by 4 bases, leaving 13 bases between them. The CDR3 is made up of 15 amino acids.

This clonotype has just a few counts. The chain recombines TRBV30 with TRBJ1-1; D ambiguous. Looked up from germline, CDR1 is GTSNPN and CDR2 is SVGIG (reference sequence). The ends were cut back, 2 bases at V and 3 bases at J, with 10 bases in the middle. The CDR3 is made up of 13 amino acids. CDR3 residues: CAWSNSLDTEAFF. DNA for the CDR3: TGTGCCTGGAGTAACAGTTTGGACACTGAAGCTTTCTTT. Combining the CDR3 with reference TRBV30 and TRBJ1-1 gives the whole variable domain SQTIHQWPATLVQPVGSPLSLECTVEGTSNPNLYWYRQAAGRGLQLLFYSVGIGQISSEVPQNLSASRPQDRQFILSSKKLLLSDSGFYLCAWSNSLDTEAFFGQGTRLTVV.

This chain connects TRBV29-1 to TRBJ1-5; TRBD1 is a possible D gene (6 bases). Trimming took off 5 bases at V and 9 bases at J, with 20 bases between the two ends. Looked up from germline, CDR1 is SQVTM and CDR2 is ANQGSEA. The CDR3 runs to 14 residues. CDR3 sequence reads: CSVPAGDFPGPQHF. The CDR3 DNA reads as TGCAGCGTTCCGGCAGGGGACTTCCCAGGGCCCCAGCATTTT.

Ten or more counts support this clonotype. V gene TRBV7-8 combines with J gene TRBJ2-7; TRBD1 matches at 7 bases. J gave up 3 bases and V 3 bases, and 2 bases lay outside the gene matches. The CDR3 consists of 13 residues. The germline V gene encodes CDR1 SGHVS and CDR2 FQNEAQ. The CDR3 protein is CASSFNRGYEQYF. Written as DNA, the CDR3 is TGTGCCAGCAGCTTTAACAGGGGCTACGAGCAGTACTTC.

In its sample, this clonotype was seen a few times. This chain connects TRBV30 to TRBJ1-6; the D gene is possibly TRBD1 (5 bases). There are 15 residues in the CDR3. Per the germline V gene, CDR1 is GTSNPN and CDR2 is SVGIG (reference sequence). V lost 2 bases to trimming and J lost 10 bases, with 18 bases between them. The CDR3 DNA is TGTGCCTGGAGTTGGGGCGCGGGGAATCGGTCACCCCTCCACTTT. Protein: CAWSWGAGNRSPLHF. Supplemented by reference TRBV30 and TRBJ1-6, the full variable domain reads SQTIHQWPATLVQPVGSPLSLECTVEGTSNPNLYWYRQAAGRGLQLLFYSVGIGQISSEVPQNLSASRPQDRQFILSSKKLLLSDSGFYLCAWSWGAGNRSPLHFGNGTRLTVT.

In this sample, this clonotype turned up many times. This chain links TRBV7-2 with TRBJ2-1; D is undetermined. Germline-derived CDR1 and CDR2 are SGHTA and FQGNSA. This CDR3 spans 15 amino acids. The ends were cut back, 1 base at V and 9 bases at J, with 16 bases in the middle. The CDR3 DNA is TGTGCCAGCAGCTTAGGTGGTATCGCGCACCGTGAGCAGTTCTTC. This encodes CASSLGGIAHREQFF.

The chain has TRBV12-5 and TRBJ1-1, with D hard to call. CDR3 length: 14 amino acids. Per the germline V gene, CDR1 is LGHNT and CDR2 is FRNRAP. The V end was cut by 5 bases, the J end by 0 bases, with 10 bases between. The CDR3 sequence: CASGLGELNTEAFF. CDR3 nucleotide sequence: TGTGCTAGTGGTCTGGGAGAGTTGAACACTGAAGCTTTCTTT.

In this sample, this clonotype turned up many times. The chain links TRBV11-3 to TRBJ2-2; D gene uncertain. With 7 bases removed from V and 0 bases from J, the gap between germline ends came to 12 bases. Germline assignment: CDR1 SGHNT and CDR2 YENEEA. The CDR3 contains 15 residues. CDR3 residues: CASTLSASNTGELFF. The CDR3 DNA is TGTGCCAGCACCCTCAGCGCCTCGAACACCGGGGAGCTGTTTTTT.

The table lists this clonotype with many counts. The rearrangement joins TRBV6-1 to TRBJ2-7; D unclear. The CDR3 totals 13 residues. V was clipped by 10 bases and J by 6 bases, with 19 bases between them. Germline CDR1 reads MNHNS; CDR2 reads SASEGT. This chain's CDR3 is CATLKVYMSEQYF. CDR3 DNA sequence: TGTGCCACCCTAAAGGTTTACATGAGCGAGCAGTACTTC.

This clonotype has ten or more counts. This chain joins TRBV7-9 and TRBJ1-5; 10 bases fit TRBD1. Germline CDR1 is SEHNR and CDR2 is FQNEAQ (reference sequence). This CDR3 has 18 residues. The junction had 12 bases not matched to a gene; V was cut back by 4 bases and J by 3 bases. This CDR3 is CASSSVSGTGENNQPQHF. Here the CDR3 DNA reads TGTGCCAGCAGCTCGGTATCCGGGACAGGGGAAAACAATCAGCCCCAGCATTTT.

This chain joins TRBV7-2 and TRBJ2-2; maybe TRBD2 (6 bases). This CDR3 spans 15 amino acids. V was clipped by 6 bases and J by 6 bases, with 17 bases between them. The V gene's germline CDR1 is SGHTA and CDR2 FQGNSA. Here the CDR3 reads CASRRVGGVAGELFF. CDR3 coding DNA: TGTGCCAGCAGGAGAGTGGGAGGTGTCGCCGGGGAGCTGTTTTTT.

This clonotype was seen only a few times. In DNA form, the CDR3 reads TGCAGTGCTAGAGATCCCGGACAGGGGGCCAGGGGCTACACCTTC. This encodes CSARDPGQGARGYTF. This chain joins TRBV20-1 and TRBJ1-2; TRBD1 agrees at 11 bases. Germline V gene data show CDR1 as DFQATT and CDR2 as SNEGSKA (reference sequence). The CDR3 runs 15 residues. The J segment lost 8 bases and the V segment lost 0 bases, leaving 8 bases of the junction unmatched.

This clonotype was recorded many times. The chain combines TRBV7-9 with TRBJ1-6; no reliable D call. CDR1 and CDR2 from the germline V gene are SEHNR and FQNEAQ (reference sequence). The CDR3 is made up of 13 amino acids. V was shortened by 7 bases and J by 8 bases, with 12 bases between the two germline ends. The CDR3 protein is CASTDRWDSPLHF. The CDR3 DNA sequence: TGTGCCAGCACCGATCGCTGGGATTCACCCCTCCACTTT.

This rearrangement joins TRBV20-1 to TRBJ1-2; tentatively, D is TRBD1 (5 bases). Trimming left V 5 bases short and J 4 bases short, with 11 bases between. The CDR3 is 12 amino acids. The germline V gene encodes CDR1 DFQATT and CDR2 SNEGSKA (reference sequence). The CDR3 loop is CSAEVGAYGYTF. CDR3 bases: TGCAGTGCTGAGGTCGGGGCCTATGGCTACACCTTC.

This clonotype was counted many times. The CDR3 loop reads CASSRMQGGHGELFF. CDR3 nucleotide sequence: TGCGCCAGCAGCCGGATGCAGGGGGGGCACGGGGAGCTGTTTTTT. The V gene is TRBV4-3, the J gene TRBJ2-2; D possibly matches TRBD1 or TRBD2 (7 bases each). CDR1 is LGHNA and CDR2 is YSLEER in the germline V gene. The CDR3 runs 15 residues. Trimming cost V 4 bases and J 7 bases, with 16 bases left between them.

The sample holds many counts of this clonotype. The chain employs TRBV28 and TRBJ1-2; possibly TRBD1 for D (5 bases). CDR1 is MDHEN and CDR2 is SYDVKM in the germline V gene. With 7 bases removed from V and 5 bases from J, the gap between germline ends came to 11 bases. This CDR3 has 12 amino acids. For the CDR3, the DNA is TGTGCCAGCAACGACAGACTATATGGCTACACCTTC. Protein: CASNDRLYGYTF.

This clonotype has more than one count but fewer than ten. The V gene is TRBV7-2, the J gene TRBJ2-7; 12 positions match TRBD2. CDR3 size: 19 residues. Trimming took 5 bases from V and 6 from J; bases not matched to a gene: 20. Per germline, CDR1 SGHTA and CDR2 FQGNSA. The CDR3 DNA reads TGTGCCAGCAGCCCGACCATACTAGCGGGGGGCTACTTGCGCGGCGAGCAGTACTTC. Translated: CASSPTILAGGYLRGEQYF.

This clonotype was observed many times. The chain combines TRBV12-3 or TRBV12-4 with TRBJ2-7, with 8 bases that match TRBD1. V lost 2 bases, J lost 8 bases, and 5 bases stayed unmatched. This CDR3 has 13 amino acids. The chain's CDR3 is CASSLQTGVQQYF. For the CDR3, the DNA is TGTGCCAGCAGTTTACAGACAGGGGTTCAGCAGTACTTC.

The genes are TRBV28 and TRBJ1-2; the match to TRBD1 covers 7 bases. The CDR3 extends over 11 amino acids. Germline CDR1 reads MDHEN; CDR2 reads SYDVKM. V lost 6 bases to trimming and J lost 10 bases; unmatched junction nucleotides: 5. The CDR3 DNA is TGTGCCAGCAGGGTGACAGGGACCTACACCTTC. Translating it yields CASRVTGTYTF.